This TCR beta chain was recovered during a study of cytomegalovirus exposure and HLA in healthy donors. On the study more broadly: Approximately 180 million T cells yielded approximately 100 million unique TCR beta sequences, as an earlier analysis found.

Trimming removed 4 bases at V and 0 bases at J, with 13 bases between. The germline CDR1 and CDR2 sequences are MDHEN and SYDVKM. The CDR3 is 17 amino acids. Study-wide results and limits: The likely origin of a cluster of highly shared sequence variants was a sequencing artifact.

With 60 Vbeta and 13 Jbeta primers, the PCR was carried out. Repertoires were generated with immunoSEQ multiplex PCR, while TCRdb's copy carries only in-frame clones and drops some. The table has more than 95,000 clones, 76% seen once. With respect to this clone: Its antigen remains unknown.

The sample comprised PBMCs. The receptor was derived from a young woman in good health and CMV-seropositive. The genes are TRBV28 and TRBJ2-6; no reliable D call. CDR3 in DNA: TGTGCCAGCAGTTCACTTTTTTTAAGCTCTGGGGCCAACGTCCTGACTTTC. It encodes CASSSLFLSSGANVLTF.